This T cell receptor beta chain was profiled in a study of PD-L1 blockade in urothelial cancer (dated by TCRdb to between 2016 and 2019). Regarding the research as a whole: All patients started therapy in about 2014 and received atezolizumab 1,200 mg intravenously every 3 weeks. Blood samples were analyzed 3 weeks after the start of treatment (second dose) and 6 weeks after the start of treatment. TCR sequencing covered pretreatment tumor samples and matched, serially collected peripheral blood taken before and after atezolizumab treatment. Blood samples yielded a median of approximately 150,000 T cells and around 80,000 unique TCRs, with median clonality roughly 0.085. Whole exome sequencing and RNA sequencing of pretreatment tumors were performed alongside TCR sequencing in the same patients. Patients had an ECOG performance status of 0 or 1 and had received between 0 and 3 prior chemotherapy regimens. Durable clinical benefit was achieved by nine patients but not by the remaining 20. Durable clinical benefit was defined as a progression-free survival longer than 6 months, and TCR features were additionally tested against progression-free survival and overall survival. Over 28 patients had pretreatment blood TCR-seq, around 25 had at least one posttreatment blood collection, and around 25 had tumor TCR-seq. The study was an exploratory multi-omic analysis of somatic, immune and clinical correlates of response to PD-L1 blockade with atezolizumab in urothelial cancer. Twenty-five of 29 patients were males with bladder-origin urothelial cancer, and about 65% of the roughly 30 reported a prior smoking history.

Synthetic TCR analog templates were spiked into each PCR so that absolute template abundance could be estimated from read counts. TCRbeta CDR3 regions were amplified from genomic DNA with bias-controlled V and J gene primers using the immunoSEQ assay. Sequencing of rearranged TCRbeta segments was performed at approximately 20X coverage. The paper's processing steps were these. Sequencing errors were corrected by clustering, and CDR3s were annotated against IMGT so that V, D and J genes could be assigned. Out-of-frame and stop-codon sequences were excluded, and only productive TCRbeta rearrangements were used in downstream analyses. To compute clonality, Shannon entropy was normalized by the log of the number of unique productive sequences and then subtracted from one. Fisher's exact test with Benjamini-Hochberg correction, at a threshold of adjusted p below 0.01, was used to find clones that differed between time points or between blood and tumor. TCRdb stores this immuneACCESS table with in-frame sequences only. Part of the clones is absent; in the studies checked, under half of the shortfall reflects unresolved V genes, and no reason is known for the rest. That table supplies the V and J calls and clone size; D and trimming were determined from the DNA. Across this sample there are 54,000 or so clones, with around four fifths seen only once. The ten largest make up 1% to 1.5% of the sample.

The paper's findings and limits, for the study overall: Patients with durable benefit showed greater expansion of tumor-associated TCR clones in peripheral blood 3 weeks after starting treatment (n ≈ 23, p = 0.022). Improved progression-free and overall survival was associated with having pretreatment peripheral blood TCR clonality below the median. Because of the small sample size (n ≈ 29) and the many exploratory analyses performed, the results are intended to be regarded as hypothesis-generating.

This sample's time point label indicates: pretreatment peripheral blood. The cohort comprised 25 to 35 patients with locally advanced or metastatic urothelial carcinoma treated at Memorial Sloan Kettering on a trial protocol. Peripheral blood mononuclear cells were collected pretreatment and during treatment, with between 1 and 8 total time points per patient. The Qiagen DNeasy Blood extraction kit was used to purify genomic DNA from total PBMCs and tumor samples. PBMCs were collected pretreatment and during treatment, and were isolated and stored as previously described. Remarks on this clone: This clone's antigen is unknown. No clone much larger than this one lies a single base away; base qualities are absent.

There are 14 amino acids in the CDR3, from cysteine to phenylalanine inclusive. CDR3 DNA is the only sequence kept; it has 42 bases, read in frame from the first base. The V end loses 3 bases and the J end loses 8 bases, and a stretch of 17 bases separates them. Looking up the germline V gene (reference sequence) yields CDR1 GTSNPN and CDR2 SVGIG. The sample consisted of PBMCs, taken around atezolizumab (anti-PD-L1) treatment. This clonotype was obtained from a man in his fifties with urothelial cancer. The sequence joins TRBV30 to TRBJ1-5, and the D gene may be TRBD1, 6 bases matching. The bases read TGTGCCTGGAGGGACCCGGGACAACGGGAGCCCCAGCATTTT. It codes for CAWRDPGQREPQHF.